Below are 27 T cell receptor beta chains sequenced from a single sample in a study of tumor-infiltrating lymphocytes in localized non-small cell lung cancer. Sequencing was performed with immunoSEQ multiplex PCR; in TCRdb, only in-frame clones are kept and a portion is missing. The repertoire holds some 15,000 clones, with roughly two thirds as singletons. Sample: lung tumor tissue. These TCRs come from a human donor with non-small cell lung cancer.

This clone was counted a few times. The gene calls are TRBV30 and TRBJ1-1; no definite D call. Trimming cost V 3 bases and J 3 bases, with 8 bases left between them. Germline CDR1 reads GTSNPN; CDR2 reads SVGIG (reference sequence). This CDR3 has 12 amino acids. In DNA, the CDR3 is TGTGCCTGGAGAGGGCAGTACACTGAAGCTTTCTTT. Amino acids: CAWRGQYTEAFF.

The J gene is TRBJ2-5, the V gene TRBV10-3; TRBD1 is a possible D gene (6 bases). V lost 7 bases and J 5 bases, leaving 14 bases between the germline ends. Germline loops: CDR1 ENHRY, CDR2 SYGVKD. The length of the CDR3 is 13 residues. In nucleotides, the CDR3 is TGTGCCATCACCGGACAGCCCGGCGAGACCCAGTACTTC. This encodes CAITGQPGETQYF.

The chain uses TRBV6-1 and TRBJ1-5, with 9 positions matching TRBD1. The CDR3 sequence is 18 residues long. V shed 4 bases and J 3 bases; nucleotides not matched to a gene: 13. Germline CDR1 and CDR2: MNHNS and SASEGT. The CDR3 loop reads CASSVNPGQGLNNQPQHF. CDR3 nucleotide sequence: TGTGCCAGCAGTGTTAATCCGGGACAGGGTTTGAACAATCAGCCCCAGCATTTT.

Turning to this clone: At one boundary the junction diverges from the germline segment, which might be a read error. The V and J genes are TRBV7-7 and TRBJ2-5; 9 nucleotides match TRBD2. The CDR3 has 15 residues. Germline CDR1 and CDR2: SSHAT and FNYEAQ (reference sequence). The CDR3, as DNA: TGTGCTAGCAGCTTAGCGTCTAGCGGGATAGAGACCCAGTACTTC. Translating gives CASSLASSGIETQYF.

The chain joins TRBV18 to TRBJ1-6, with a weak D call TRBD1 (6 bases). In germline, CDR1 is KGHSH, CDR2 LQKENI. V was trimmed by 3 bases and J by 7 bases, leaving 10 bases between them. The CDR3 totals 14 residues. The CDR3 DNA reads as TGTGCCAGCTCACCGACGGACAGCAATTCACCCCTCCACTTT. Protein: CASSPTDSNSPLHF. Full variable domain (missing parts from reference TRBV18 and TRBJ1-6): NAGVMQNPRHLVRRRGQEARLRCSPMKGHSHVYWYRQLPEEGLKFMVYLQKENIIDESGMPKERFSAEFPKEGPSILRIQQVVRGDSAAYFCASSPTDSNSPLHFGNGTRLTVT.

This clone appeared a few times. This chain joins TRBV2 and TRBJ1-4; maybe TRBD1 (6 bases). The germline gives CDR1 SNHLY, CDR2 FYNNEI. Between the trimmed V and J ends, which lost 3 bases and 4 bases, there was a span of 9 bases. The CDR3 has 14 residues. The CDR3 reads CASSDGQFNEKLFF. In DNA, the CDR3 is TGTGCCAGCAGTGATGGACAGTTTAATGAAAAACTGTTTTTT.

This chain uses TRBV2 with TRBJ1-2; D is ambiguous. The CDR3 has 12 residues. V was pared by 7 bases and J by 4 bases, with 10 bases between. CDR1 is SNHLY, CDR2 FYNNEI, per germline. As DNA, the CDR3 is TGTGCCAGCACCGGACCTAGCTATGGCTACACCTTC. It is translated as CASTGPSYGYTF.

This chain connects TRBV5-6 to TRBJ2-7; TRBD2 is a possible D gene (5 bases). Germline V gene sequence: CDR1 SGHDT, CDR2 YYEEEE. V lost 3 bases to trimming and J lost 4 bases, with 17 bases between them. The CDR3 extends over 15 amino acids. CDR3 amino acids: CASSSPARVPYEQYF. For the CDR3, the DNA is TGTGCCAGCAGCTCCCCGGCGAGGGTCCCTTACGAGCAGTACTTC.

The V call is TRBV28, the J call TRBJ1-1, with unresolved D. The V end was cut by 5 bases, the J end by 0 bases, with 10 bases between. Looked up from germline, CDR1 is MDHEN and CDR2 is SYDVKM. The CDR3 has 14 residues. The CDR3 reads CASSAQILNTEAFF. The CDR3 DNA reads TGTGCCAGCAGTGCGCAGATCCTGAACACTGAAGCTTTCTTT.

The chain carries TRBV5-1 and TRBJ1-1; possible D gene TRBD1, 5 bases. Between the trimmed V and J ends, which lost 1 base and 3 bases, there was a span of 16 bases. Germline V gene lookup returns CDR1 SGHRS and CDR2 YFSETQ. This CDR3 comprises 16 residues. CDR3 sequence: CASSLSGTLSYTEAFF. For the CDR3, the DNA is TGCGCCAGCAGCTTGTCCGGGACGCTGAGTTACACTGAAGCTTTCTTT.

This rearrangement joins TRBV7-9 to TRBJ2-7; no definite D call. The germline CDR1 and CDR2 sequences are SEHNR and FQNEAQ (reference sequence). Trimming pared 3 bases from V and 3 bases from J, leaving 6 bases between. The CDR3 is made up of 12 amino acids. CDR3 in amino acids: CASSFTRYEQYF. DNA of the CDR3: TGTGCCAGCAGCTTCACACGCTACGAGCAGTACTTC.

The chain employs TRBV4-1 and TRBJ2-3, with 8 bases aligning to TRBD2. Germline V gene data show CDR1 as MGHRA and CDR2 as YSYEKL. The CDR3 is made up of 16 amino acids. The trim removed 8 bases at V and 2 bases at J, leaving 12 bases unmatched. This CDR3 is CASGREGSSNTDTQYF. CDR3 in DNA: TGCGCCAGCGGACGGGAGGGTTCATCTAACACAGATACGCAGTATTTT.

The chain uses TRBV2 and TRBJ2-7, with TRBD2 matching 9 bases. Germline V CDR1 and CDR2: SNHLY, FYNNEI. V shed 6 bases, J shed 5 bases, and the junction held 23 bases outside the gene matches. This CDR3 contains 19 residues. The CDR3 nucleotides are TGTGCCAGCAGCCCCCGACTAGCGGAGAGGGGGCGGTTCGGCGACGAGCAGTACTTC. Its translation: CASSPRLAERGRFGDEQYF.

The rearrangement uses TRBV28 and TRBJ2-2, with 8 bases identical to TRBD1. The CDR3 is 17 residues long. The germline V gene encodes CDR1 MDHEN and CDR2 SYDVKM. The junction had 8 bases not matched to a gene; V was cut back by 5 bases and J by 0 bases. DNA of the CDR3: TGTGCCAGCAGTACGACAGGGGTGATGGCGAACACCGGGGAGCTGTTTTTT. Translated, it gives CASSTTGVMANTGELFF.

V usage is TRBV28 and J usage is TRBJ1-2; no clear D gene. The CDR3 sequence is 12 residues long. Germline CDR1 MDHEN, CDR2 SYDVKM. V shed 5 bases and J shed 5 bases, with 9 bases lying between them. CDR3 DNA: TGTGCCAGCAGTCAGACATATTATGGCTACACCTTC. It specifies CASSQTYYGYTF.

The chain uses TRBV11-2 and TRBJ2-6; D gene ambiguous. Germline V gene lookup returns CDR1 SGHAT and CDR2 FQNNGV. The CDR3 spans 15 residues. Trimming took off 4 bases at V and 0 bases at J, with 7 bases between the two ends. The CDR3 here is CASSSGNSGANVLTF. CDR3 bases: TGTGCCAGCAGCTCAGGAAACTCTGGGGCCAACGTCCTGACTTTC.

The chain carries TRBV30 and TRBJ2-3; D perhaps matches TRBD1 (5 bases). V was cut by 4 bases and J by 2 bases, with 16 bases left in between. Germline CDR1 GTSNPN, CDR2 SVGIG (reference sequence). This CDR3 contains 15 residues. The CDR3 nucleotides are TGTGCCTGGACAGACAGCCCGGACCCCACAGATACGCAGTATTTT. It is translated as CAWTDSPDPTDTQYF.

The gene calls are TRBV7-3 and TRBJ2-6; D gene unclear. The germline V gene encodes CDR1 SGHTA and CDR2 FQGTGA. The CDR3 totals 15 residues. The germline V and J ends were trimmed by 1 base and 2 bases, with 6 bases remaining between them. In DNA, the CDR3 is TGTGCCAGCAGCTTAAAAAGGGCTGGGGCCAACGTCCTGACTTTC. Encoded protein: CASSLKRAGANVLTF.

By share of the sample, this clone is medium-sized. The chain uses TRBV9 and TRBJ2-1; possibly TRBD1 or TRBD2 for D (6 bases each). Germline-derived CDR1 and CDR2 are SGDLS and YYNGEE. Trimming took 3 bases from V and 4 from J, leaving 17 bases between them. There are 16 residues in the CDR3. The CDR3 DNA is TGTGCCAGCAGCGCGAGTAGTAGCGGACAGTACAATGAGCAGTTCTTC. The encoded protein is CASSASSSGQYNEQFF. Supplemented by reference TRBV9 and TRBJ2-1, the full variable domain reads DSGVTQTPKHLITATGQRVTLRCSPRSGDLSVYWYQQSLDQGLQFLIQYYNGEERAKGNILERFSAQQFPDLHSELNLSSLELGDSALYFCASSASSSGQYNEQFFGPGTRLTVL.

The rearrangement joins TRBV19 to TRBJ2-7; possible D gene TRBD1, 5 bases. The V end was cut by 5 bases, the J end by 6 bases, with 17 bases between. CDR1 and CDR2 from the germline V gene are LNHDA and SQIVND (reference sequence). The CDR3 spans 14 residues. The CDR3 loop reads CASSAGFGGVEQYF. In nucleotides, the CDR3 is TGTGCCAGTAGTGCAGGGTTTGGCGGAGTCGAGCAGTACTTC.

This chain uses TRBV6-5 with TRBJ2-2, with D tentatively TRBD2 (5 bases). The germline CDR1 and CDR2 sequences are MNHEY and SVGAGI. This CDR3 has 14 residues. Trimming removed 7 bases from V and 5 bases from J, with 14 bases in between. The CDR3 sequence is CASKRELSTGELFF. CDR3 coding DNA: TGTGCCAGCAAGAGGGAGTTATCGACCGGGGAGCTGTTTTTT.

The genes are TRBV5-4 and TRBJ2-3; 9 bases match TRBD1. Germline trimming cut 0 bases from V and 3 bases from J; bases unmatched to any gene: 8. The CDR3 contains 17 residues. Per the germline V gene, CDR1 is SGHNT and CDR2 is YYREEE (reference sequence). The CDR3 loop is CASSLGGTGKWTDTQYF. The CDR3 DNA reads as TGTGCCAGCAGCTTGGGTGGGACAGGGAAGTGGACAGATACGCAGTATTTT.

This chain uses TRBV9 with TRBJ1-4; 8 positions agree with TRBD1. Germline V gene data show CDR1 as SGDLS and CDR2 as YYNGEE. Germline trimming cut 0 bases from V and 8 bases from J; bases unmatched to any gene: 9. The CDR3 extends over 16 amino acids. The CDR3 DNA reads TGTGCCAGCAGCGTAGGACAGGGGAGTATAGCGGAAAAACTGTTTTTT. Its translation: CASSVGQGSIAEKLFF.

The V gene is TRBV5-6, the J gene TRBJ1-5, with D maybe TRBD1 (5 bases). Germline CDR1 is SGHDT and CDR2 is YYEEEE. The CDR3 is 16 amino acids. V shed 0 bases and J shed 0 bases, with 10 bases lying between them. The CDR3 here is CASSLGGQDSNQPQHF. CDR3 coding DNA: TGTGCCAGCAGCTTGGGCGGACAAGATAGCAATCAGCCCCAGCATTTT.

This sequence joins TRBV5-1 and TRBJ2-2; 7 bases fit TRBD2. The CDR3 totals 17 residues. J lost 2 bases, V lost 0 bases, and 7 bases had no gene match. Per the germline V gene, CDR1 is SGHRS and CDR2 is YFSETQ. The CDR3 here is CASSLGAGTKNTGELFF. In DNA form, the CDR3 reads TGCGCCAGCAGCTTGGGGGCCGGGACTAAAAACACCGGGGAGCTGTTTTTT.

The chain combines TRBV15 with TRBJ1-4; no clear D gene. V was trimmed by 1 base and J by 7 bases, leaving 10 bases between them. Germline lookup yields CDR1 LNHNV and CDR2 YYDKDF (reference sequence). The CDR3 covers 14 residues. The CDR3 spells CATSRGAELEKLFF. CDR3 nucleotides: TGTGCCACCAGCAGAGGGGCAGAACTTGAAAAACTGTTTTTT.

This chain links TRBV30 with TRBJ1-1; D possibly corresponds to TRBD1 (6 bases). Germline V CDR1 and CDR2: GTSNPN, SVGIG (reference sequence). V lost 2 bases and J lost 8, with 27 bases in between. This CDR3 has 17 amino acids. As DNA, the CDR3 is TGTGCCTGGAGTAGAACAAGAGGGGGGTTTTACCCTGAGGAAGCTTTCTTT. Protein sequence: CAWSRTRGGFYPEEAFF.